Detailed here is one TCR beta chain. The data were obtained in a study of control samples from healthy donors and cancer patients. Assay used: immunoSEQ multiplex PCR; TCRdb lists only in-frame clones, some missing. The data contain 100,000 to 150,000 clones, about 90% of them seen just once; the ten biggest clones take up around 2%. CDR1 and CDR2 (germline): ENHRY, SYGVKD. Between the trimmed V and J ends, which lost 2 bases and 4 bases, there was a span of 12 bases. This CDR3 is built from 14 residues. Sequenced: blood. The genes are TRBV10-3 and TRBJ2-7; D might be TRBD1 or TRBD2, each matching 5 bases. This clonotype originated in a man younger than 35 in good health. The CDR3 loop is CAISERGVPYEQYF. The CDR3 nucleotides are TGTGCCATCAGTGAGAGAGGGGTTCCTTACGAGCAGTACTTC.